This T cell receptor beta chain was profiled in a study of CD8 T cells in ankylosing spondylitis. TCRdb called the 5' RACE reads again in MiXCR, with one record for every CDR3 protein. The data contain hundreds of thousands of distinct CDR3 sequences, around 24% of them singletons. This clonotype was counted many times. The target antigen is unknown. CDR3 length equals 13 residues. Trimming left V 4 bases short and J 6 bases short, with 13 bases between. Germline-derived CDR1 and CDR2 are SGHRS and YFSETQ. General study points: According to the report, clones linked to the disease were significantly enriched in matched synovial fluid samples taken from ankylosing spondylitis patients. Ankylosing spondylitis blood seemed to carry a telltale TCR beta motif made of fewer than 10 highly homologous variants.

Sequencing was done on a sample of blood, either unsorted or a sorted T cell fraction (not recorded which). This chain joins TRBV5-1 and TRBJ1-2; a weak D match, TRBD1 (6 bases). This receptor was identified in a male donor with ankylosing spondylitis or in good health (not recorded which). As DNA, the CDR3 is TGCGCCAGCAGCCATGGGGGGGCGGATGGCTACACCTTC. It yields the protein CASSHGGADGYTF.